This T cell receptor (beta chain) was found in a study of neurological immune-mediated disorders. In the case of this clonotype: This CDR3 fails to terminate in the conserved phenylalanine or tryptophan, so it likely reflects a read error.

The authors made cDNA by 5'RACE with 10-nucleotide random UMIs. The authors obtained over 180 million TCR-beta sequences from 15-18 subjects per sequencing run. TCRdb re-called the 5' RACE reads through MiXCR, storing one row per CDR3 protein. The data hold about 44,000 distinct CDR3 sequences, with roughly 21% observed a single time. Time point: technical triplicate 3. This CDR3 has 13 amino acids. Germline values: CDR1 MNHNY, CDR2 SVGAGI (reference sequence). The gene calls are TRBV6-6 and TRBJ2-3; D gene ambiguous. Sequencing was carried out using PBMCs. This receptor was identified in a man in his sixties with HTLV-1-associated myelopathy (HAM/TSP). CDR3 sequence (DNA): TGTGTCAGCAGACCGGCTAGCACAGATACGCAGTATTCT. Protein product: CVSRPASTDTQYS.